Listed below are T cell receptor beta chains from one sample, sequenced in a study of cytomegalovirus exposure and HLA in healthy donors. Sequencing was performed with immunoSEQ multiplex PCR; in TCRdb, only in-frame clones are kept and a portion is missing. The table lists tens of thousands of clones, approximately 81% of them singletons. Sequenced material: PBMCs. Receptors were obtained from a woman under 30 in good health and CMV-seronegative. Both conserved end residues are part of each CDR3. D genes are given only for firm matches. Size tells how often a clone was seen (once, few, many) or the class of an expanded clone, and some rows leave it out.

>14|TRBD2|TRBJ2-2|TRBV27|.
TGTGCCGCCCGAACTAGCGGGAACACCGGGGAGCTGTTTTTT
CAARTSGNTGELFF
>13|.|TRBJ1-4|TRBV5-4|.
TGTGCCAGCAGCCTCCCCAGGGGCGAAAAACTGTTTTTT
CASSLPRGEKLFF
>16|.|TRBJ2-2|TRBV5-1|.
TGCGCCAGCAGTTTCCCGGGACAAAGGGGCACCGGGGAGCTGTTTTTT
CASSFPGQRGTGELFF
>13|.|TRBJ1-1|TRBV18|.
TGTGCCAGCTCACCAACAGGGAACACTGAAGCTTTCTTT
CASSPTGNTEAFF
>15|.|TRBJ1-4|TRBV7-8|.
TGTGCCAGCAGCCCTCTGACAGCTCTTAATGAAAAACTGTTTTTT
CASSPLTALNEKLFF
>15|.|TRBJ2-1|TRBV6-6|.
TGTGCCACCGCCCGGAAGGGGCAAGAGTCTAATGAGCAGTTCTTC
CATARKGQESNEQFF
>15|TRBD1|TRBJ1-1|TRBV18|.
TGTGCCAGCTCACTGGCGACAGGGACTAACACTGAAGCTTTCTTT
CASSLATGTNTEAFF
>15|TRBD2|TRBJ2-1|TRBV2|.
TGTGCCAGCAGTTTGGGACTAGCGGGATACAATGAGCAGTTCTTC
CASSLGLAGYNEQFF
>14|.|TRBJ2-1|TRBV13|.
TGTGCCAGCAGCTTGCCTAGGCCCTACAATGAGCAGTTCTTC
CASSLPRPYNEQFF
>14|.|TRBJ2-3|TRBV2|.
TGTGCCCCCGCGGCGAGTTACCCCACAGATACGCAGTATTTT
CAPAASYPTDTQYF
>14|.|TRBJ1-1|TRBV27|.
TGTGCCAGCAGTTTAGCAGGTACGAGCACTGAAGCTTTCTTT
CASSLAGTSTEAFF
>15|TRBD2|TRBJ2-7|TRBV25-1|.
TGTGCCAGCAGTGATTGGGTGGGAGGGTTCCCCGAGCAGTACTTC
CASSDWVGGFPEQYF
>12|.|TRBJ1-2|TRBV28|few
TGTGCCAGCAGTTGGGAGTACTATGGCTACACCTTC
CASSWEYYGYTF
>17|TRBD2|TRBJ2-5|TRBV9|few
TGTGCCAGCAGCGTAGGGCGCGGAGCGGGAGTAGGGGAGACCCAGTACTTC
CASSVGRGAGVGETQYF
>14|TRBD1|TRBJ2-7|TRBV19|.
TGTGCCAGCACCTCCGGGACAGGGGCCTACGAGCAGTACTTC
CASTSGTGAYEQYF
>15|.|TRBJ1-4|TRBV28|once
TGTGCCAGCGGGTTACAGGGCCTTATTAATGAAAAACTGTTTTTT
CASGLQGLINEKLFF
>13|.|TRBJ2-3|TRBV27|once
TGTGCCAGCAGTTTAGGAGTTACAGATACGCAGTATTTT
CASSLGVTDTQYF
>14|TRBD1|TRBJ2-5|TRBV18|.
TGTGCCAGCTCACTAGAGACAGGGGTAGAGACCCAGTACTTC
CASSLETGVETQYF
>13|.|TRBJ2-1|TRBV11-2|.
TGTGCCAGCAGCACCACCTCCCCGGGTGAGCAGTTCTTC
CASSTTSPGEQFF
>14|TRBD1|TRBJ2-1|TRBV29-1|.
TGCAGCGTTGTGGGACAGGTCTCACGGAATGAGCAGTTCTTC
CSVVGQVSRNEQFF
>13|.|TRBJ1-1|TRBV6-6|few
TGTGCCAGCAGTGAGGCGGAGAACACTGAAGCTTTCTTT
CASSEAENTEAFF
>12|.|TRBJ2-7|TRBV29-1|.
TGCAGCGCGAGGGACTCCCGCTACGAGCAGTACTTC
CSARDSRYEQYF
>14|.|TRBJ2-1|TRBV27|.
TGTGCCAGCAGTTCAAATCGGGTTTACAATGAGCAGTTCTTC
CASSSNRVYNEQFF
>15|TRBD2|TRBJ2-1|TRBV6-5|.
TGTGCCAGCAGTTACTCCCGTAGCGGGAGGGCTAAGCAGTTCTTC
CASSYSRSGRAKQFF
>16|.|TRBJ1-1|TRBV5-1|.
TGCGCCAGCAGCTTGGAAGGGGGAGCGAGGAACACTGAAGCTTTCTTT
CASSLEGGARNTEAFF
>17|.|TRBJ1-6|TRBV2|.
TGTGCCACCAACGACGGATCGGGGAGGGTGAGGAATTCACCCCTCCACTTT
CATNDGSGRVRNSPLHF
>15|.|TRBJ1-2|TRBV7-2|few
TGTGCCAGCAGCTCCCGGAGGGGGGGATTCGACGGCTACACCTTC
CASSSRRGGFDGYTF
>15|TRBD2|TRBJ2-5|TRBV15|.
TGTGCCTCCGGCGGGAGGGCCTCCGTTTTGAAGACCCAGTACTTC
CASGGRASVLKTQYF
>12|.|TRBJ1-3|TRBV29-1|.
TGCAGCGTTCGTCCCCTTGGAAACACCATATATTTT
CSVRPLGNTIYF
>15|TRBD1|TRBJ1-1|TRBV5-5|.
TGTGCCAGCAGCTTGGACAACAGGGGGCTCGATGAAGCTTTCTTT
CASSLDNRGLDEAFF
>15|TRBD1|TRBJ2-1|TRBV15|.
TGTGCCACCAGCAGAAACAGGGGAACCTACAATGAGCAGTTCTTC
CATSRNRGTYNEQFF
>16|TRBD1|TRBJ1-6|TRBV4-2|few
TGTGCCAGCAGCCAAGACCCGACAGGGGGTAATTCACCCCTCCACTTT
CASSQDPTGGNSPLHF
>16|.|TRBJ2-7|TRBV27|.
TGTGCCAGCAGTTTTGGCGGCGGGACGCGGGGTTACGAGCAGTACTTC
CASSFGGGTRGYEQYF
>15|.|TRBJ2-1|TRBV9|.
TGTGCCAGCAGCCCCTCCGGGACATCCTACAATGAGCAGTTCTTC
CASSPSGTSYNEQFF
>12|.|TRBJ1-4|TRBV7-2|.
TGTGCCAGCAGCCAAGAGGTAGAAAAACTGTTTTTT
CASSQEVEKLFF
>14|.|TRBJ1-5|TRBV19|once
TGTGCCAGTAGTAGTACAGCTAGCAATCAGCCCCAGCATTTT
CASSSTASNQPQHF
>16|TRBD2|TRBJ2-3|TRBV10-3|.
TGTGCCATCAGTTTAGCGGGTCCCCCTTTGGCAGATACGCAGTATTTT
CAISLAGPPLADTQYF
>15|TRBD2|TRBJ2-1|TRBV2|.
TGTGCCCTCAGAATAGCGGGAGTCACCTACAATGAGCAGTTCTTC
CALRIAGVTYNEQFF
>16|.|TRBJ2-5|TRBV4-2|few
TGTGCCAGCAGCCCAACGGGGGGCGGGTCCCAAGAGACCCAGTACTTC
CASSPTGGGSQETQYF
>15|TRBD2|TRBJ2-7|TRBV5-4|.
TGTGCCAGCAGCTTGGTGGCTAGCGGACCCTACGAGCAGTACTTC
CASSLVASGPYEQYF
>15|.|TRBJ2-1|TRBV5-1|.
TGCGCCAGCAGCAGGCAGGGTCAATCCTACAATGAGCAGTTCTTC
CASSRQGQSYNEQFF
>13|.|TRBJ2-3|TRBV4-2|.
TGTGCCAGCAGCCAAGATCCTCCAGGTGGGCAGTATTTT
CASSQDPPGGQYF
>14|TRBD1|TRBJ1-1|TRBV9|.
TGTGCCAGCAGCACGGGACAGTTGAACACTGAAGCTTTCTTT
CASSTGQLNTEAFF
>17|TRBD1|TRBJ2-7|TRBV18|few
TGTGCCAGCTCACCAAAAAGTTCGAGACAGGGGGCGCAGGAGCAGTACTTC
CASSPKSSRQGAQEQYF
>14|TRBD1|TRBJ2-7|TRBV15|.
TGTGCCACCAGCAGCCGACAGGGACGCAACGAGCAGTACTTC
CATSSRQGRNEQYF
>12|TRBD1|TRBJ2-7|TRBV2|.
TGTGCCGCGACAGGGGTGGGCTACGAGCAGTACTTC
CAATGVGYEQYF
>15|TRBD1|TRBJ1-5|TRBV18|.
TGTGCCAGCTCACCAAGCGGAACAGGGGATCAGCCCCAGCATTTT
CASSPSGTGDQPQHF
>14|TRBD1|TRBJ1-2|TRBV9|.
TGTGCCAGCAGCCCGTGGACAGGTCTCGTTGGCTACACCTTC
CASSPWTGLVGYTF
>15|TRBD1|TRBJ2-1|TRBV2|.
TGTGCCAGCAGTGCGGACAGGGGGCTCCTCTCGGAGCAGTTCTTC
CASSADRGLLSEQFF
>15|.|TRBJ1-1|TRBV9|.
TGTGCCAGCAGCGAAGCGGCTCGGGTGGGTACTGAAGCTTTCTTT
CASSEAARVGTEAFF